This entry lists 23 T cell receptor beta chains sequenced from one sample in a study of blood T cell repertoires in COVID-19. The assay was immunoSEQ multiplex PCR, and TCRdb's table has in-frame clones only and misses some. The table records about 260,000 clones, about nine tenths of them present only once. Material for sequencing was peripheral blood. Every receptor here comes from a man aged 55 to 70 who had recovered from COVID-19.

The chain uses TRBV4-2 and TRBJ2-6; the D gene is possibly TRBD2 (5 bases). CDR1 LGHNA and CDR2 YNFKEQ come from the germline V gene. The V and J ends lost 4 bases and 0 bases respectively, with 16 bases between them. This CDR3 spans 18 amino acids. The CDR3 bases are TGTGCCAGCAGCCTGGACTCAGTTGGGCTCTCTGGGGCCAACGTCCTGACTTTC. Protein product: CASSLDSVGLSGANVLTF.

V and J are TRBV14 and TRBJ1-2, with a possible D match to TRBD1 (6 bases). Trimming removed 5 bases from V and 4 bases from J, with 20 bases in between. Per the germline V gene, CDR1 is SGHDN and CDR2 is FVKESK. This CDR3 comprises 16 residues. The CDR3 region is CASSRSGGGAGYGYTF. For the CDR3, the DNA is TGTGCCAGCAGCAGAAGTGGCGGGGGCGCTGGCTATGGCTACACCTTC. The complete variable domain, with remaining parts taken from reference TRBV14 and TRBJ1-2, reads EAGVTQFPSHSVIEKGQTVTLRCDPISGHDNLYWYRRVMGKEIKFLLHFVKESKQDESGMPNNRFLAERTGGTYSTLKVQPAELEDSGVYFCASSRSGGGAGYGYTFGSGTRLTVV.

This clone has only a few counts. The rearrangement links TRBV29-1 to TRBJ1-1; D may be TRBD1 (5 bases). Germline V gene data show CDR1 as SQVTM and CDR2 as ANQGSEA. The CDR3 is 16 amino acids. The V end lost 3 bases, the J end lost 0 bases, and 17 bases lay between the germline ends. The CDR3 nucleotides are TGCAGCGTTGAGCGGCAGGGCTTCTTCATGAACACTGAAGCTTTCTTT. Translated: CSVERQGFFMNTEAFF.

The genes are TRBV14 and TRBJ2-3; TRBD1 aligns across 9 bases. Germline CDR1 SGHDN, CDR2 FVKESK. This CDR3 is built from 15 residues. V dropped 8 bases and J dropped 4; count of bases not matched to a gene: 10. The CDR3 sequence: CASQDRDREPDTQYF. CDR3 nucleotide sequence: TGTGCCAGCCAGGACAGGGACAGGGAACCAGATACGCAGTATTTT.

This chain uses TRBV19 with TRBJ1-6, with 9 bases lining up with TRBD1. Germline CDR1 is LNHDA and CDR2 is SQIVND (reference sequence). The CDR3 extends over 18 amino acids. The ends lost 5 bases at V and 0 bases at J; junction bases unmatched: 8. The CDR3 region has the DNA TGTGCCAGTAGTTTCCGGACAGGGGCGAGCTCCTATAATTCACCCCTCCACTTT. Translation gives CASSFRTGASSYNSPLHF.

The chain uses TRBV6-5 and TRBJ2-7, with D hard to call. This CDR3 has 14 amino acids. Germline values: CDR1 MNHEY, CDR2 SVGAGI. V gave up 7 bases and J gave up 0 bases, with 13 bases separating them. CDR3 nucleotide sequence: TGTGCCAGCAAAGAAACCATGAGCTCCTACGAGCAGTACTTC. As protein: CASKETMSSYEQYF.

This chain connects TRBV7-2 to TRBJ1-5; D is unclear. Trimming pared 1 base from V and 1 base from J, leaving 8 bases between. Germline loops: CDR1 SGHTA, CDR2 FQGNSA. The CDR3 length is 15 residues. The CDR3 protein is CASSLVWRSNQPQHF. CDR3 DNA sequence: TGTGCCAGCAGCTTAGTATGGAGAAGCAATCAGCCCCAGCATTTT.

The rearrangement uses TRBV19 and TRBJ1-1; D may be TRBD1 (6 bases). The CDR3 extends over 16 amino acids. Looked up from germline, CDR1 is LNHDA and CDR2 is SQIVND (reference sequence). Deletions cut 3 bases from V and 4 bases from J, with 18 bases between. Here the CDR3 DNA reads TGTGCCAGTAGTATCCTCAGGGGCGCGGTCGGCACTGAAGCTTTCTTT. This codes for CASSILRGAVGTEAFF.

J is TRBJ1-3 and V is TRBV15, with D possibly matching TRBD1 (5 bases). Germline loops: CDR1 LNHNV, CDR2 YYDKDF (reference sequence). V lost 4 bases, J lost 3 bases, and 10 bases lay in between. The CDR3 has 14 amino acids. The CDR3 here is CATSTNRLGNTIYF. The CDR3 bases are TGTGCCACCAGCACGAACAGGCTTGGAAACACCATATATTTT.

The rearrangement uses TRBV7-2 and TRBJ1-2; possible D gene TRBD1, 6 bases. The V gene's germline CDR1 is SGHTA and CDR2 FQGNSA. V was trimmed by 3 bases and J by 6 bases, leaving 14 bases between them. There are 14 residues in the CDR3. CDR3: CASSFSDRLDGYTF. CDR3 in DNA: TGTGCCAGCAGCTTTTCTGACAGGCTCGATGGCTACACCTTC.

V and J are TRBV5-1 and TRBJ1-6, with 9 bases matching TRBD1. V lost 0 bases and J lost 7; bases outside the gene matches: 11. The CDR3 extends over 18 amino acids. CDR1 SGHRS and CDR2 YFSETQ come from the germline V gene. The CDR3 reads CASSLESRDRVGNSPLHF. The CDR3 DNA reads as TGCGCCAGCAGCTTGGAGAGTCGGGACAGGGTCGGCAATTCACCCCTCCACTTT.

The chain recombines TRBV19 with TRBJ1-1; D not resolved. Germline assignment: CDR1 LNHDA and CDR2 SQIVND (reference sequence). Between the trimmed V and J ends, which lost 3 bases and 0 bases, there was a span of 8 bases. The CDR3 sequence is 14 residues long. The CDR3 DNA is TGTGCCAGTAGTATTGGGCTTATGAACACTGAAGCTTTCTTT. Amino acid sequence: CASSIGLMNTEAFF.

The chain uses TRBV15 and TRBJ2-1; no reliable D call. CDR3 length: 14 amino acids. Germline V gene lookup returns CDR1 LNHNV and CDR2 YYDKDF (reference sequence). The V gene lost 1 base and the J gene lost 4 bases, with 8 bases spanning the gap. Here the CDR3 reads CATSRVPLYNEQFF. CDR3 DNA sequence: TGTGCCACCAGCAGAGTCCCCCTTTACAATGAGCAGTTCTTC.

V usage is TRBV19 and J usage is TRBJ1-3; TRBD1 is a possible D gene (5 bases). The V end lost 10 bases, the J end lost 0 bases, and 16 bases lay between the germline ends. This CDR3 comprises 15 residues. Germline V gene sequence: CDR1 LNHDA, CDR2 SQIVND (reference sequence). CDR3 protein: CATGRGDSSGNTIYF. The CDR3 DNA reads as TGTGCCACCGGCCGAGGAGACAGCTCTGGAAACACCATATATTTT.

The V call is TRBV7-2, the J call TRBJ2-1; 9 bases fit TRBD1. Germline V gene sequence: CDR1 SGHTA, CDR2 FQGNSA. V lost 4 bases and J lost 12; bases outside the gene matches: 16. The CDR3 runs to 16 residues. The CDR3 bases are TGTGCCAGCAGCTCCAAAGGACAGGGGACCTCCTTCATGCAGTTCTTC. It translates to CASSSKGQGTSFMQFF.

This sequence joins TRBV5-8 and TRBJ1-1, with 9 nucleotides matching TRBD1. Germline lookup yields CDR1 SGHTS and CDR2 YDEGEE. With V trimmed by 3 bases and J by 1 base, 10 bases remained unmatched. The CDR3 runs to 17 residues. In nucleotides, the CDR3 is TGTGCCAGCAGCTCTCCCGCTGGACAGGGGAGGAACACTGAAGCTTTCTTT. Translating gives CASSSPAGQGRNTEAFF. Combining the CDR3 with reference TRBV5-8 and TRBJ1-1 gives the whole variable domain EAGVTQSPTHLIKTRGQQATLRCSPISGHTSVYWYQQALGLGLQFLLWYDEGEERNRGNFPPRFSGRQFPNYSSELNVNALELEDSALYLCASSSPAGQGRNTEAFFGQGTRLTVV.

V usage is TRBV7-8 and J usage is TRBJ2-7, with a tentative D call TRBD2 (6 bases). In germline, CDR1 is SGHVS, CDR2 FQNEAQ. Trimming took off 0 bases at V and 9 bases at J, with 15 bases between the two ends. The CDR3 loop spans 14 amino acids. CDR3 nucleotide sequence: TGTGCCAGCAGCTTAGCGGGGGGAGGAATTGCGCAGTACTTC. It yields the protein CASSLAGGGIAQYF.

This chain joins TRBV5-6 and TRBJ1-5; 8 bases line up with TRBD1. Germline V lookup: CDR1 SGHDT, CDR2 YYEEEE. Unmatched junction bases numbered 6, after V lost 4 bases and J lost 6 bases. The CDR3 is made up of 14 amino acids. The CDR3 DNA is TGTGCCAGCAGCCTGGACAGGGCCGGTCAGCCCCAGCATTTT. This sequence encodes CASSLDRAGQPQHF.

V and J are TRBV28 and TRBJ2-5; 8 bases agree with TRBD2. Germline V lookup: CDR1 MDHEN, CDR2 SYDVKM. J lost 4 bases, V lost 5 bases, and 9 bases had no gene match. This CDR3 region has 15 residues. CDR3: CASSVQRGSLETQYF. CDR3 bases: TGTGCCAGCAGTGTCCAGCGGGGGTCCCTAGAGACCCAGTACTTC.

About this clone itself: The junction departs from the called germline gene at one end, perhaps through a read error. V and J are TRBV24-1 and TRBJ2-4; tentative D call: TRBD1 (6 bases). The CDR3 is made up of 14 amino acids. Per the germline V gene, CDR1 is KGHDR and CDR2 is SFDVKD. DNA for the CDR3: TGTGCCACCAGTGATCGGACAGCCGAAAACATTCAGTACTTC. Residues: CATSDRTAENIQYF.

This chain links TRBV7-2 with TRBJ2-3; D is undetermined. The V end lost 4 bases, the J end lost 1 base, and 12 bases lay between the germline ends. The CDR3 loop spans 15 amino acids. The germline gives CDR1 SGHTA, CDR2 FQGNSA. CDR3: CASSYSPRGTDTQYF. The CDR3 DNA reads TGTGCCAGCAGCTACTCCCCCCGCGGCACAGATACGCAGTATTTT.

V and J are TRBV29-1 and TRBJ2-4, with TRBD1 as a possible D gene (6 bases). Trimming stripped 0 bases from V and 1 base from J, with 10 bases between. Germline V gene lookup returns CDR1 SQVTM and CDR2 ANQGSEA. The CDR3 runs to 15 residues. CDR3 residues: CSVEEADRAKNIQYF. CDR3 sequence (DNA): TGCAGCGTTGAAGAGGCCGACAGGGCCAAAAACATTCAGTACTTC.

V gene TRBV9 combines with J gene TRBJ2-1, with 8 bases fitting TRBD2. There are 15 residues in the CDR3. V shed 0 bases and J 5 bases; nucleotides not matched to a gene: 4. CDR1 is SGDLS, CDR2 YYNGEE, per germline. CDR3 nucleotides: TGTGCCAGCAGCGTAGTAACTAGCGGACACAATGAGCAGTTCTTC. This codes for CASSVVTSGHNEQFF.